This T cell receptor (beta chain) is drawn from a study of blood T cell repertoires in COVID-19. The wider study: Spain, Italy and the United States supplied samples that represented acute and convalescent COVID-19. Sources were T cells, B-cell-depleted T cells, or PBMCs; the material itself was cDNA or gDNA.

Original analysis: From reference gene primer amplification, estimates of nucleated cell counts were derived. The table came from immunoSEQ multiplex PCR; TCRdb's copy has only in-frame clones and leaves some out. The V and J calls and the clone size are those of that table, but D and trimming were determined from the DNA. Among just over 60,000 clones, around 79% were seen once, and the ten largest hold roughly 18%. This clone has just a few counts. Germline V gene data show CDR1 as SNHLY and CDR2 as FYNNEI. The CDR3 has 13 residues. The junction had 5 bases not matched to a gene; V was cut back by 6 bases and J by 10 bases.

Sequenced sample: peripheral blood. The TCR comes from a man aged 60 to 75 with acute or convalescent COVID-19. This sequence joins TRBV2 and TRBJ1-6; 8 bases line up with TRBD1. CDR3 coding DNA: TGTGCCAGCAGAGGACAGGGTCACTCACCCCTCCACTTT. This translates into CASRGQGHSPLHF.